Listed here are 32 T cell receptor beta chains from one sample, sequenced in a study of cytomegalovirus exposure and HLA in healthy donors. The primer mix had 60 Vbeta and 13 Jbeta primers. Profiling relied on immunoSEQ multiplex PCR, and the TCRdb table lists in-frame clones only, not all of them. The sample records about 150,000 clones, roughly 88% being singletons. Sequenced input: PBMCs. Receptor source: a woman under 30 in good health and CMV-seronegative.

This clone was picked up a small number of times. V is TRBV6-4 and J is TRBJ2-1; 8 bases are a match to TRBD1. There are 15 residues in the CDR3. V was pared by 3 bases and J by 7 bases, with 8 bases of the junction left unmatched. CDR1 and CDR2 from the germline V gene are MRHNA and SNTAGT. The CDR3, as DNA: TGTGCCAGCAGTGATGGTGTCCAGGGGGCTAATGAGCAGTTCTTC. Its translation: CASSDGVQGANEQFF.

This clone has only one observation. The chain links TRBV19 to TRBJ1-1; no firm D call. V dropped 2 bases and J dropped 4 bases, with 11 bases sitting between them. Per germline, CDR1 LNHDA and CDR2 SQIVND (reference sequence). The CDR3 length is 14 residues. The CDR3 region is CASSILAPTTEAFF. The CDR3, as DNA: TGTGCCAGTAGTATATTAGCACCAACCACTGAAGCTTTCTTT.

The chain combines TRBV6-6 with TRBJ1-2; the D gene is possibly TRBD1 (6 bases). Germline lookup yields CDR1 MNHNY and CDR2 SVGAGI (reference sequence). This CDR3 is built from 12 residues. V gave up 7 bases and J gave up 5 bases, with 11 bases separating them. This CDR3 reads CASTPGVYGYTF. The CDR3 bases are TGTGCCAGCACGCCAGGGGTTTATGGCTACACCTTC.

The rearrangement uses TRBV5-1 and TRBJ2-6; 8 nucleotides align to TRBD1. This CDR3 is 18 amino acids long. Germline V CDR1 and CDR2: SGHRS, YFSETQ. J gave up 0 bases and V 0 bases, and 5 bases lay outside the gene matches. In DNA form, the CDR3 reads TGCGCCAGCAGCTTGGTTCAGGGGGCACTCTCTGGGGCCAACGTCCTGACTTTC. Its translation: CASSLVQGALSGANVLTF.

A few counts support this clone. This sequence joins TRBV29-1 and TRBJ1-1, with no clear D. The germline CDR1 and CDR2 sequences are SQVTM and ANQGSEA. The V end lost 5 bases, the J end lost 4 bases, and 11 bases lay between the germline ends. CDR3 length: 12 amino acids. The CDR3 reads CSVSGKFTEAFF. The DNA for the CDR3 is TGCAGCGTTAGCGGTAAATTCACTGAAGCTTTCTTT.

The chain recombines TRBV11-2 with TRBJ1-6, with D unresolved. The germline V and J ends were trimmed by 5 bases and 9 bases, with 14 bases remaining between them. The CDR3 runs 14 residues. The germline CDR1 and CDR2 sequences are SGHAT and FQNNGV. CDR3 in amino acids: CASSAAGSGSPLHF. CDR3 DNA sequence: TGTGCCAGCAGCGCCGCCGGCAGCGGTTCACCCCTCCACTTT. The complete variable domain, with remaining parts taken from reference TRBV11-2 and TRBJ1-6, reads EAGVAQSPRYKIIEKRQSVAFWCNPISGHATLYWYQQILGQGPKLLIQFQNNGVVDDSQLPKDRFSAERLKGVDSTLKIQPAKLEDSAVYLCASSAAGSGSPLHFGNGTRLTVT.

The V and J genes are TRBV29-1 and TRBJ1-5; D not resolved. This CDR3 comprises 14 residues. Trimming stripped 5 bases from V and 0 bases from J, with 11 bases between. Germline loops: CDR1 SQVTM, CDR2 ANQGSEA. This chain's CDR3 is CSVQESYSNQPQHF. The CDR3 DNA reads TGCAGCGTTCAGGAATCTTATAGCAATCAGCCCCAGCATTTT.

The chain is built from TRBV13 and TRBJ2-7; possible D gene TRBD2, 5 bases. Germline CDR1 reads PRHDT; CDR2 reads FYEKMQ (reference sequence). Trimming cost V 3 bases and J 1 base, with 7 bases left between them. CDR3 size: 13 residues. The CDR3 sequence: CASSLRESYEQYF. The CDR3 DNA sequence: TGTGCCAGCAGCTTGAGGGAATCCTACGAGCAGTACTTC.

The chain couples TRBV7-9 to TRBJ1-2; 8 bases fit TRBD1. This CDR3 is 14 amino acids long. Germline V gives CDR1 SEHNR, CDR2 FQNEAQ (reference sequence). Losses at the gene ends were 5 bases for V and 4 bases for J; bases not matched to a gene: 6. Here the CDR3 DNA reads TGTGCCAGCAGCGCAGGGACAGGACTCTATGGCTACACCTTC. This sequence encodes CASSAGTGLYGYTF. The variable domain in full, with the rest retrieved from reference TRBV7-9 and TRBJ1-2, is DTGVSQNPRHKITKRGQNVTFRCDPISEHNRLYWYRQTLGQGPEFLTYFQNEAQLEKSRLLSDRFSAERPKGSFSTLEIQRTEQGDSAMYLCASSAGTGLYGYTFGSGTRLTVV.

This chain links TRBV19 with TRBJ2-2; a possible D gene is TRBD2 (5 bases). The length of the CDR3 is 13 residues. The ends were cut back, 9 bases at V and 4 bases at J, with 12 bases in the middle. The germline V gene encodes CDR1 LNHDA and CDR2 SQIVND (reference sequence). The CDR3 sequence: CASRRVITGELFF. In DNA, the CDR3 is TGTGCCAGCCGGCGGGTCATCACCGGGGAGCTGTTTTTT.

J is TRBJ2-3 and V is TRBV6-5; 8 bases map to TRBD2. This CDR3 has 15 residues. The germline CDR1 and CDR2 sequences are MNHEY and SVGAGI. With 6 bases clipped from V and 2 bases from J, the junction kept 7 bases outside the gene matches. CDR3 DNA sequence: TGTGCCAGCAGCTTGTCGGGGGGGCTCACAGATACGCAGTATTTT. This sequence encodes CASSLSGGLTDTQYF.

This rearrangement joins TRBV2 to TRBJ2-2; weak D call: TRBD1 (5 bases). This CDR3 has 14 amino acids. Germline CDR1 is SNHLY and CDR2 is FYNNEI. Trimming removed 4 bases from V and 0 bases from J, with 6 bases in between. CDR3: CASSGQPNTGELFF. Here the CDR3 DNA reads TGTGCCAGCAGTGGACAGCCGAACACCGGGGAGCTGTTTTTT.

The CDR3 nucleotides are TGCGCCAGCAGCTTTGGGGCAGGGGGGGAAAAACTGTTTTTT. Translation: CASSFGAGGEKLFF. V and J are TRBV5-1 and TRBJ1-4; 7 bases match TRBD1. This CDR3 has 14 amino acids. Germline V gene lookup returns CDR1 SGHRS and CDR2 YFSETQ. With V trimmed by 2 bases and J by 8 bases, 6 bases remained unmatched.

The chain uses TRBV29-1 and TRBJ1-2; D is perhaps TRBD1 (5 bases). This CDR3 comprises 12 residues. V lost 4 bases, J lost 4 bases, and 10 bases lay in between. CDR1 and CDR2 from the germline V gene are SQVTM and ANQGSEA. CDR3 region: CSVVRTIYGYTF. CDR3 nucleotide sequence: TGCAGCGTTGTTAGGACAATCTATGGCTACACCTTC. The full variable domain, completed using reference TRBV29-1 and TRBJ1-2, is SAVISQKPSRDICQRGTSLTIQCQVDSQVTMMFWYRQQPGQSLTLIATANQGSEATYESGFVIDKFPISRPNLTFSTLTVSNMSPEDSSIYLCSVVRTIYGYTFGSGTRLTVV.

This clone occurred a few times. V is TRBV12-2 and J is TRBJ2-5; the table assigns TRBD2, which was not confirmed against the DNA. TRBV12-2 is labeled a pseudogene. The CDR3 loop spans 12 amino acids. This chain's CDR3 is CASRLVSLVQYF. The DNA for the CDR3 is TGTGCAAGTCGCTTAGTGAGTTTGGTCCAGTACTTC.

This sequence joins TRBV9 and TRBJ1-2; D call uncertain. Germline CDR1 SGDLS, CDR2 YYNGEE. V was pared by 4 bases and J by 10 bases, with 20 bases between. This CDR3 is built from 14 residues. The CDR3 loop reads CASSPLWATSPYTF. CDR3 sequence (DNA): TGTGCCAGCAGCCCCCTTTGGGCCACCTCCCCCTACACCTTC.

This clone has only one observation. The chain has TRBV6-1 and TRBJ2-7; 10 nucleotides agree with TRBD2. This CDR3 is 16 amino acids long. The V segment lost 0 bases and the J segment 4 bases; nucleotides outside the gene matches: 6. Germline-derived CDR1 and CDR2 are MNHNS and SASEGT. As DNA, the CDR3 is TGTGCCAGCAGTGAAGCTCCGCTAGCGGGGGAATACGAGCAGTACTTC. It translates to CASSEAPLAGEYEQYF.

The chain recombines TRBV2 with TRBJ1-5, with 8 bases lining up with TRBD1. Germline V gives CDR1 SNHLY, CDR2 FYNNEI. The CDR3 loop spans 12 amino acids. Trimming removed 6 bases from V and 9 bases from J; junction bases left unmatched: 4. The CDR3 reads CASRDRAGPQHF. CDR3 coding DNA: TGTGCCAGCAGGGACAGGGCGGGGCCCCAGCATTTT.

The chain links TRBV5-1 to TRBJ1-1; 10 bases map to TRBD1. The V gene's germline CDR1 is SGHRS and CDR2 YFSETQ. J lost 4 bases, V lost 4 bases, and 16 bases had no gene match. The CDR3 has 18 residues. The CDR3 sequence: CASSPNPIGQGGGTEAFF. The CDR3 nucleotides are TGCGCCAGCAGCCCGAATCCGATCGGACAGGGGGGAGGCACTGAAGCTTTCTTT.

This chain joins TRBV27 and TRBJ1-2, with 8 bases lining up with TRBD1. With V trimmed by 11 bases and J by 7 bases, 18 bases remained unmatched. The CDR3 loop spans 15 amino acids. Germline V lookup: CDR1 MNHEY, CDR2 SMNVEV (reference sequence). CDR3 DNA sequence: TGTGCCGCGCGACAGGGGTCGGTCGGTTCGCGTGGCTACACCTTC. Translated, it gives CAARQGSVGSRGYTF.

The genes are TRBV27 and TRBJ1-5; 7 bases match TRBD1. V shed 2 bases and J 3 bases; nucleotides not matched to a gene: 13. The CDR3 sequence is 18 residues long. The V gene's germline CDR1 is MNHEY and CDR2 SMNVEV (reference sequence). The CDR3 protein is CASSLRSLRQGYNQPQHF. CDR3 nucleotides: TGTGCCAGCAGTTTAAGGAGCTTAAGACAGGGTTACAATCAGCCCCAGCATTTT.

The chain uses TRBV7-9 and TRBJ1-1; tentatively, D is TRBD1 (6 bases). The germline V gene encodes CDR1 SEHNR and CDR2 FQNEAQ (reference sequence). There are 13 residues in the CDR3. Trimming pared 5 bases from V and 8 bases from J, leaving 15 bases between. The CDR3 is CASSGRGEREAFF. The CDR3 DNA follows: TGTGCCAGCAGCGGGAGGGGGGAGAGAGAAGCTTTCTTT.

The genes are TRBV4-1 and TRBJ1-1, with 8 bases aligning to TRBD1. Trimming cost V 2 bases and J 6 bases; bases outside gene matches: 5. The length of the CDR3 is 14 residues. Per germline, CDR1 MGHRA and CDR2 YSYEKL. In DNA, the CDR3 is TGCGCCAGCAGCCAAACGGGACAGGCCTCTGAAGCTTTCTTT. It is translated as CASSQTGQASEAFF.

The rearrangement links TRBV28 to TRBJ2-6; no clear D gene. Trimming removed 3 bases at V and 2 bases at J, with 8 bases between. The CDR3 spans 15 residues. Germline loops: CDR1 MDHEN, CDR2 SYDVKM. For the CDR3, the DNA is TGTGCCAGCAGTTTCTCCCTAGCTGGGGCCAACGTCCTGACTTTC. It codes for CASSFSLAGANVLTF.

The chain employs TRBV21-1 and TRBJ2-5; TRBD2 is taken as the D call from the table, unchecked against the DNA. TRBV21-1 is classified as a pseudogene. CDR3 size: 15 residues. The CDR3 here is CASSARSLPGRTQYF. CDR3 DNA sequence: TGTGCCAGCAGCGCCCGGTCACTCCCCGGGAGGACCCAGTACTTC.

In this sample, this clone turned up a few times. This chain joins TRBV30 and TRBJ2-7; TRBD2 agrees at 9 bases. CDR3 length: 15 residues. V was clipped by 0 bases and J by 1 base; unmatched bases: 4. Germline V gives CDR1 GTSNPN, CDR2 SVGIG (reference sequence). In DNA, the CDR3 is TGTGCCTGGAGTGTCGCGGGGGGGGAGTCCTACGAGCAGTACTTC. It is translated as CAWSVAGGESYEQYF.

The chain couples TRBV7-9 to TRBJ2-7; 7 nucleotides line up with TRBD1. CDR3 length equals 14 residues. The germline V gene encodes CDR1 SEHNR and CDR2 FQNEAQ (reference sequence). After removal of 4 bases from V and 2 bases from J, the junction contained 5 bases not matched to a gene. CDR3 in DNA: TGTGCCAGCAGCTCGCTGACAGGGACCTACGAGCAGTACTTC. Protein product: CASSSLTGTYEQYF.

The chain employs TRBV11-3 and TRBJ2-1; 14 bases align to TRBD2. Germline V lookup: CDR1 SGHNT, CDR2 YENEEA. V dropped 5 bases and J dropped 4; count of bases not matched to a gene: 1. There are 15 residues in the CDR3. CDR3 sequence reads: CASSRLAGGYNEQFF. The DNA for the CDR3 is TGTGCCAGCAGCCGACTAGCGGGGGGGTACAATGAGCAGTTCTTC. Full variable domain (outside the CDR3, taken from reference TRBV11-3 and TRBJ2-1): EAGVVQSPRYKIIEKKQPVAFWCNPISGHNTLYWYLQNLGQGPELLIRYENEEAVDDSQLPKDRFSAERLKGVDSTLKIQPAELGDSAVYLCASSRLAGGYNEQFFGPGTRLTVL.

This rearrangement joins TRBV11-2 to TRBJ2-7; 14 bases map to TRBD2. The germline V gene has CDR1 SGHAT and CDR2 FQNNGV. CDR3 size: 15 residues. The V segment lost 1 base and the J segment 7 bases; nucleotides outside the gene matches: 3. The DNA for the CDR3 is TGTGCCAGCAGCTTAGGGACTAGCGGGGGGCGTGAGCAGTACTTC. Translated: CASSLGTSGGREQYF.

The rearrangement joins TRBV5-1 to TRBJ1-4; TRBD1 aligns across 7 bases. Germline V gene sequence: CDR1 SGHRS, CDR2 YFSETQ. J lost 4 bases, V lost 2 bases, and 5 bases had no gene match. The CDR3 extends over 15 amino acids. CDR3 amino acids: CASSFVGTDNEKLFF. CDR3 DNA sequence: TGCGCCAGCAGCTTTGTCGGGACAGATAATGAAAAACTGTTTTTT. Using reference TRBV5-1 and TRBJ1-4 for the parts outside the CDR3, the full variable domain is KAGVTQTPRYLIKTRGQQVTLSCSPISGHRSVSWYQQTPGQGLQFLFEYFSETQRNKGNFPGRFSGRQFSNSRSEMNVSTLELGDSALYLCASSFVGTDNEKLFFGSGTQLSVL.

V usage is TRBV10-3 and J usage is TRBJ1-1; 8 nucleotides align to TRBD1. The CDR3 runs to 15 residues. V was pared by 0 bases and J by 5 bases, with 5 bases of the junction left unmatched. The V gene's germline CDR1 is ENHRY and CDR2 SYGVKD. Here the CDR3 DNA reads TGTGCCATCAGTGAGTCGCAGGGGGCAAGTACTGAAGCTTTCTTT. Protein product: CAISESQGASTEAFF.

V gene TRBV10-3 combines with J gene TRBJ1-3; D perhaps matches TRBD1 (6 bases). This CDR3 spans 14 amino acids. V was shortened by 3 bases and J by 3 bases, with 9 bases between the two germline ends. The V gene's germline CDR1 is ENHRY and CDR2 SYGVKD. The CDR3 spells CAISEGGGGNTIYF. The CDR3 DNA is TGTGCCATCAGTGAAGGGGGTGGTGGAAACACCATATATTTT.